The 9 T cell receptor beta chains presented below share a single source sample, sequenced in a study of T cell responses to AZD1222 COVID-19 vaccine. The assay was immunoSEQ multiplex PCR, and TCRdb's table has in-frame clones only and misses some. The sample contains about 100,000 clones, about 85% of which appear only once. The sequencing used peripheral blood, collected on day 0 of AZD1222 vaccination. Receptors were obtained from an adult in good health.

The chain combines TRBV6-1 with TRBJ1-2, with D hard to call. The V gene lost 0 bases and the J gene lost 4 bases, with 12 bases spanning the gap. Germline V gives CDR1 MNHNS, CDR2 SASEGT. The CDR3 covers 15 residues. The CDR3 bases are TGTGCCAGCAGTGAAGCGGTCAGCGCAACCTATGGCTACACCTTC. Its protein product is CASSEAVSATYGYTF.

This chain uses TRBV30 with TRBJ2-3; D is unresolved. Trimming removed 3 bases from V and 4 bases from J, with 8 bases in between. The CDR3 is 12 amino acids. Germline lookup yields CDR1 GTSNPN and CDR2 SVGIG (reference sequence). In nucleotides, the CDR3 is TGTGCCTGGAGCAAAATAGCAGATACGCAGTATTTT. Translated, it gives CAWSKIADTQYF. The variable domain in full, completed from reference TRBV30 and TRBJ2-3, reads SQTIHQWPATLVQPVGSPLSLECTVEGTSNPNLYWYRQAAGRGLQLLFYSVGIGQISSEVPQNLSASRPQDRQFILSSKKLLLSDSGFYLCAWSKIADTQYFGPGTRLTVL.

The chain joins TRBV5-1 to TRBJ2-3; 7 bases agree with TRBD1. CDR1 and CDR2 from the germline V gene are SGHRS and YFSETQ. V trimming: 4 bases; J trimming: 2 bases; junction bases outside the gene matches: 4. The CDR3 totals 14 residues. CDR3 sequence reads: CASSVGQTTDTQYF. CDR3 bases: TGCGCCAGCAGCGTGGGACAGACCACAGATACGCAGTATTTT.

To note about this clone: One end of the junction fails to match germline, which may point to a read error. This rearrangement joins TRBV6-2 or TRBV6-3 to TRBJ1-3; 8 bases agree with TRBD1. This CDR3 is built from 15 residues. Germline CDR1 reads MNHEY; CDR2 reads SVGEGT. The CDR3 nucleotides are TGTGCCAGCAGTAACTCCAGGGGGCCTGGAAACACCATATATTTT. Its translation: CASSNSRGPGNTIYF.

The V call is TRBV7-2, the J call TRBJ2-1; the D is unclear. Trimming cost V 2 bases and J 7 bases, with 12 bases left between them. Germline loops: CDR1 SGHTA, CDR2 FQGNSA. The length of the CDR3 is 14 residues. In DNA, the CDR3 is TGTGCCAGCAGCTTATCGACGGCATTGAATGAGCAGTTCTTC. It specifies CASSLSTALNEQFF.

CDR3 nucleotides: TGTGCCAGCAGCCAATCAACAGGGAGCTACACCTTC. Its protein product is CASSQSTGSYTF. The chain joins TRBV3-1 (or the pseudogene TRBV3-2) to TRBJ1-2; weak D call: TRBD1 (6 bases). The CDR3 is made up of 12 amino acids. Germline V gene lookup returns CDR1 LGHDT and CDR2 YNNKEL (reference sequence). The V and J ends lost 2 bases and 9 bases respectively, with 10 bases between them.

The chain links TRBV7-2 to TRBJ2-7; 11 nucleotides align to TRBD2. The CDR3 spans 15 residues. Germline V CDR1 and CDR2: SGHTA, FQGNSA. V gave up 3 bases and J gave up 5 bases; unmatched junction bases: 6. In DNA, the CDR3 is TGTGCCAGCAGCTTGTTTAGCGGGGGGGAGGACGAGCAGTACTTC. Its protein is CASSLFSGGEDEQYF.

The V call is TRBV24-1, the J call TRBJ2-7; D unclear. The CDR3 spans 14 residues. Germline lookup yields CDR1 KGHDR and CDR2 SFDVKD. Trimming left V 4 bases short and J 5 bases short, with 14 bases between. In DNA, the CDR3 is TGTGCCACCAGTGACCCCGTACGAATGGACGAGCAGTACTTC. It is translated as CATSDPVRMDEQYF.

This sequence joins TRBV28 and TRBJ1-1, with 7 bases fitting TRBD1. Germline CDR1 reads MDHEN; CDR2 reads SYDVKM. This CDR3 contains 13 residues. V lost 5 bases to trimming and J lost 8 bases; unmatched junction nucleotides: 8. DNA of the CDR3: TGTGCCAGCAGTCCGCCGACAGGGACAGAAGCTTTCTTT. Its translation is CASSPPTGTEAFF. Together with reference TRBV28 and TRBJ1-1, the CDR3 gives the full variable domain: DVKVTQSSRYLVKRTGEKVFLECVQDMDHENMFWYRQDPGLGLRLIYFSYDVKMKEKGDIPEGYSVSREKKERFSLILESASTNQTSMYLCASSPPTGTEAFFGQGTRLTVV.